This T cell receptor beta chain was observed in a study of graft-versus-host responses after intestinal transplantation. For the study at large: Recipients received multivisceral, liver-intestinal, or isolated intestinal transplants. Anti-thymocyte globulin was used for induction in all recipients, who then took tacrolimus and steroids for roughly three years.

Whole-study results and caveats: Analysis identified GvH clones in recipient marrow, with some appearing first in ileum or blood. Declining HvG levels early post-transplant were linked to peak circulating GvH clone levels.

On this clone: Its antigen is as yet unknown.

The CDR3 is 13 amino acids. The V end was cut by 0 bases, the J end by 6 bases, with 9 bases between. Germline V gives CDR1 SEHNR, CDR2 FQNEAQ (reference sequence). The repertoire was sequenced with immunoSEQ multiplex PCR; TCRdb's copy has only in-frame clones and lacks some. The sample records around 120,000 clones, roughly 95% being singletons. The receptor comes from a human donor who received an intestinal transplant. The specimen was unstimulated CD8+ T cells sorted from spleen or lymph node cells, collected before intestinal transplant. The chain carries TRBV7-9 and TRBJ2-7; D not resolved. The CDR3 DNA sequence: TGTGCCAGCAGCTTAGCGCACCAGGTCGAGCAGTACTTC. Translation: CASSLAHQVEQYF.